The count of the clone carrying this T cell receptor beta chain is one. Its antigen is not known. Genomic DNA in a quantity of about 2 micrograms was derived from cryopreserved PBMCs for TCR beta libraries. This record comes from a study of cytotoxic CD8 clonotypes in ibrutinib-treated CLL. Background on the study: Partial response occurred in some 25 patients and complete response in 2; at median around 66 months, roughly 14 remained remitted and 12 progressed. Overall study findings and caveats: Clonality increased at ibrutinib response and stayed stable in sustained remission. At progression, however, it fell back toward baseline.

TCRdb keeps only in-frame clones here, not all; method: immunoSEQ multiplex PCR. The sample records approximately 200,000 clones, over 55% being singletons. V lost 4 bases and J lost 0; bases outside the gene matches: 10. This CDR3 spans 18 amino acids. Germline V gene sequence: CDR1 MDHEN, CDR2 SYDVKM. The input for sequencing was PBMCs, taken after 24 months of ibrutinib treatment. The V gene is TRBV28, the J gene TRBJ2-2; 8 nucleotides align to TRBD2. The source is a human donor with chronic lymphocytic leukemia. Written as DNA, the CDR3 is TGTGCCAGCAGTTCCCCCCCCATAGCGGGGCCGAACACCGGGGAGCTGTTTTTT. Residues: CASSSPPIAGPNTGELFF.